The sequence of this T cell receptor beta chain was determined in a study of T cells after yellow fever vaccination. For the study at large: The SMART-Seq v4 Ultra Low Input method served to prepare the low-cell-number fractions.

The germline V gene has CDR1 MNHEY and CDR2 SVGEGT. The CDR3 has 12 amino acids. V gave up 5 bases and J gave up 6 bases, with 7 bases separating them. In TCRdb, the 5' RACE reads were re-called with MiXCR into one record per CDR3 protein. The top ten clones hold approximately 15% of a sample with hundreds of thousands of distinct CDR3 sequences, about 15% of them seen once. The TCR comes from a man between 18 and 29 years old who received the YFV17D yellow fever vaccine. The chain links TRBV6-2 or TRBV6-3 to TRBJ1-4; D is undetermined. The material was PBMCs, obtained 5 days after the first yellow fever vaccination. The CDR3: CASSPVDEKLFF. CDR3 nucleotide sequence: TGTGCCAGCAGTCCAGTAGATGAAAAACTGTTTTTT.